The source of this T cell receptor (beta chain) is a study of blood T cell repertoires in COVID-19. In the source study's methods: The authors estimated nucleated cell counts from reference gene primer amplification. The data were produced by immunoSEQ multiplex PCR, yet TCRdb's version contains in-frame clones alone and is incomplete. D and trimming were read from the DNA, whereas the V and J calls and clone size are those reported in that table. The table shows about 320,000 clones, with approximately 81% occurring only once. Germline CDR1 reads GTSNPN; CDR2 reads SVGIG (reference sequence). The ends were cut back, 3 bases at V and 0 bases at J, with 5 bases in the middle. The CDR3 has 12 residues.

Material for sequencing was PBMCs or T cells enriched from blood (not recorded which). The genes are TRBV30 and TRBJ1-2; D gene uncertain. The sequence derives from a woman aged 25 to 39 who had been exposed to COVID-19. The CDR3 sequence: CAWRQTNYGYTF. For the CDR3, the DNA is TGTGCCTGGAGACAGACTAACTATGGCTACACCTTC. The full variable domain, completed using reference TRBV30 and TRBJ1-2, is SQTIHQWPATLVQPVGSPLSLECTVEGTSNPNLYWYRQAAGRGLQLLFYSVGIGQISSEVPQNLSASRPQDRQFILSSKKLLLSDSGFYLCAWRQTNYGYTFGSGTRLTVV.